This T cell receptor (beta chain) came from a study of cytomegalovirus exposure and HLA in healthy donors. Study overall: The roughly 120 validation repertoires, a later analysis reported, used the same platform as the 666 repertoires from the first cohort. Overall study results and limits: In vitro checks showed that a few CMV-associated chains really do target CMV antigens. The study flagged some 170 TCR beta chains as cytomegalovirus-associated.

Clones were sequenced by immunoSEQ multiplex PCR, and TCRdb holds only the in-frame ones, with some missing. The data show over 150,000 clones, around 85% seen once. Germline trimming cut 4 bases from V and 7 bases from J; bases unmatched to any gene: 6. CDR1 is GTSNPN and CDR2 is SVGIG in the germline V gene (reference sequence). The CDR3 has 14 amino acids. Of note for this clone: No antigen is known for it.

V is TRBV30 and J is TRBJ2-7; TRBD2 aligns across 14 bases. The TCR was taken from a man in his late teens or twenties in good health and CMV-seropositive. Input material: PBMCs. This CDR3 reads CAWTRLAGGQEQYF. The CDR3 DNA follows: TGTGCCTGGACCCGACTAGCGGGAGGGCAGGAGCAGTACTTC.